A single sample gave rise to the 8 T cell receptor beta chains below, sequenced in a study of beta chain features in type 1 diabetes. The sequenced template was cDNA made from the entire isolated RNA. TCRdb's copy holds only in-frame clones and misses some; the assay was immunoSEQ multiplex PCR. The sample records approximately 160,000 clones, about 8.1% being singletons. Sequencing input: central memory CD4+ T cells from blood. The receptors come from a man between 18 and 29 years old in good health.

Only a few counts were recorded for this clone. The rearrangement links TRBV7-9 to TRBJ2-1, with TRBD1 matching over 8 bases. The CDR3 extends over 17 amino acids. Losses at the gene ends were 0 bases for V and 3 bases for J; bases not matched to a gene: 7. Germline V gene data show CDR1 as SEHNR and CDR2 as FQNEAQ (reference sequence). The CDR3 spells CASSLARTGSGYNEQFF. The CDR3 DNA is TGTGCCAGCAGCTTAGCGAGGACAGGGTCTGGCTACAATGAGCAGTTCTTC.

The sample holds a few counts of this clone. The rearrangement links TRBV5-1 to TRBJ2-1, with D perhaps TRBD1 (5 bases). The CDR3 sequence is 13 residues long. CDR1 is SGHRS, CDR2 YFSETQ, per germline. Trimming shortened V by 3 bases and J by 6 bases, and 10 bases separated the two germline ends. This CDR3 is CASSYTGSNEQFF. The CDR3, as DNA: TGCGCCAGCAGCTACACAGGTTCCAATGAGCAGTTCTTC.

This clone showed up just a few times. One junction end disagrees with the germline gene, perhaps due to a read error. The chain employs TRBV6-5 and TRBJ2-7; the match to TRBD2 covers 13 bases. CDR1 is MNHEY and CDR2 is SVGAGI in the germline V gene. The CDR3 is 15 residues long. The CDR3 is CASSSSSTSGRPHLF. In DNA, the CDR3 is TGTGCCAGCAGTTCCTCTTCGACTAGCGGGAGGCCCCACCTCTTC.

This clone has only a few counts. V and J are TRBV5-1 and TRBJ2-7; 8 nucleotides match TRBD1. The CDR3 has 15 amino acids. The ends lost 5 bases at V and 1 base at J; junction bases unmatched: 8. CDR1 and CDR2 (germline): SGHRS, YFSETQ. The CDR3 is CASSPDRDRSYEQYF. The CDR3, as DNA: TGCGCCAGCAGTCCCGACAGGGACAGGTCCTACGAGCAGTACTTC.

CDR3 sequence reads: CASSLGQRGTGELFF. The CDR3 DNA reads as TGTGCCAGCAGCTTGGGACAGCGAGGCACCGGGGAGCTGTTTTTT. The chain is built from TRBV5-4 and TRBJ2-2; tentatively, D is TRBD1 (5 bases). Trimming took off 0 bases at V and 4 bases at J, with 10 bases between the two ends. Germline V CDR1 and CDR2: SGHNT, YYREEE (reference sequence). The CDR3 consists of 15 residues. The complete variable domain, with remaining parts taken from reference TRBV5-4 and TRBJ2-2, reads ETGVTQSPTHLIKTRGQQVTLRCSSQSGHNTVSWYQQALGQGPQFIFQYYREEENGRGNFPPRFSGLQFPNYSSELNVNALELDDSALYLCASSLGQRGTGELFFGEGSRLTVL.

This rearrangement joins TRBV27 to TRBJ2-5; 7 nucleotides agree with TRBD1. V lost 2 bases and J lost 4; bases outside the gene matches: 4. This CDR3 region has 14 residues. Germline CDR1 reads MNHEY; CDR2 reads SMNVEV (reference sequence). CDR3 protein: CASSLKGAGETQYF. The CDR3 bases are TGTGCCAGCAGTTTAAAGGGGGCCGGAGAGACCCAGTACTTC.

This clone has more than one count but fewer than ten. The V gene is TRBV7-8, the J gene TRBJ1-1; maybe TRBD1 (5 bases). Between the trimmed V and J ends, which lost 1 base and 1 base, there was a span of 10 bases. Looked up from germline, CDR1 is SGHVS and CDR2 is FQNEAQ. The CDR3 is 15 amino acids. CDR3 sequence: CASSLGMQGNTEAFF. The DNA of the CDR3 is TGTGCCAGCAGCTTAGGGATGCAGGGGAACACTGAAGCTTTCTTT. Full variable domain (rest looked up from reference TRBV7-8 and TRBJ1-1): GAGVSQSPRYKVAKRGQDVALRCDPISGHVSLFWYQQALGQGPEFLTYFQNEAQLDKSGLPSDRFFAERPEGSVSTLKIQRTQQEDSAVYLCASSLGMQGNTEAFFGQGTRLTVV.

This chain connects TRBV7-9 to TRBJ1-1; D call uncertain. Per germline, CDR1 SEHNR and CDR2 FQNEAQ (reference sequence). V lost 5 bases and J 5 bases, leaving 21 bases between the germline ends. The CDR3 extends over 16 amino acids. Here the CDR3 DNA reads TGTGCCAGCAGCCAAGATCTGCGGGTGGCCGGAACTGAAGCTTTCTTT. It encodes CASSQDLRVAGTEAFF.